The clone carrying this T cell receptor (beta chain) was seen repeatedly, ten times or more. What it binds is unknown. The data originate from a study of CD8 T cells in ankylosing spondylitis. Study observations and caveats: What appeared characteristic of ankylosing spondylitis blood was a TCR beta motif of eight or nine highly homologous variants. Earlier literature documents some of the motif variants in reactive arthritis synovial fluid and blood. Significantly higher representation of disease-linked clones was reported for matched ankylosing spondylitis synovial fluid.

CDR1 and CDR2 (germline): SQVTM, ANQGSEA. The CDR3 contains 10 residues. Trimming stripped 0 bases from V and 5 bases from J, with 1 base between. Generation of TCR beta libraries employed quantitative 5'-RACE incorporating molecular barcodes. MiXCR, applied by TCRdb to the 5' RACE reads, yields one record per CDR3 protein. The repertoire holds more than 100,000 distinct CDR3 sequences, with about an eighth as singletons. The chain uses TRBV29-1 and TRBJ1-1; unclear D gene. This TCR was recovered from a female donor with ankylosing spondylitis or in good health (not recorded which). The sample taken for sequencing was blood, either unsorted or a sorted T cell fraction (not recorded which). The CDR3, as DNA: TGCAGCGTTGAAGAGACTGAAGCTTTCTTT. Translation gives CSVEETEAFF.